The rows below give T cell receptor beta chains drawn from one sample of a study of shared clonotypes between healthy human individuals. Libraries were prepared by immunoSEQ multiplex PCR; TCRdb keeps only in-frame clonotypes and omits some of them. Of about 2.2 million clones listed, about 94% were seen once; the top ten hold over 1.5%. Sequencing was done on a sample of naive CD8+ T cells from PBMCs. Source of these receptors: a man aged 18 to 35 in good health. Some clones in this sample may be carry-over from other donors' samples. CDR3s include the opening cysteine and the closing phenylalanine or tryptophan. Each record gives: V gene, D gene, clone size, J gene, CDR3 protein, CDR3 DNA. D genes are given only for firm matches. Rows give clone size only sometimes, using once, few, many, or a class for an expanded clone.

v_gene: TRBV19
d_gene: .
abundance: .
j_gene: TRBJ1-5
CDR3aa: CASSAHNGQPQHF
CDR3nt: TGTGCCAGTAGTGCTCACAACGGGCAGCCCCAGCATTTT

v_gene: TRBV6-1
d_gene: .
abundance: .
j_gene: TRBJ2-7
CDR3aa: CASSESRRIMREQYF
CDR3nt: TGTGCCAGCAGTGAATCTAGGCGGATTATGCGGGAGCAGTACTTC

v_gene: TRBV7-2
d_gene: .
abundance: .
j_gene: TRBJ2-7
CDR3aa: CASSGVEQYF
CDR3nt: TGTGCCAGCAGCGGCGTAGAGCAGTACTTC

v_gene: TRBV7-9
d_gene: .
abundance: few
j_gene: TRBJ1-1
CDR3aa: CASSPSGGSTEAFF
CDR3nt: TGTGCCAGCAGCCCCTCTGGAGGGAGCACTGAAGCTTTCTTT

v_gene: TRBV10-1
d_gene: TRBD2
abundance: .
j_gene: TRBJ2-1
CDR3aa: CASSEDPPGLAGREQFF
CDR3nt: TGCGCCAGCAGTGAAGATCCTCCGGGACTAGCGGGAAGGGAGCAGTTCTTC

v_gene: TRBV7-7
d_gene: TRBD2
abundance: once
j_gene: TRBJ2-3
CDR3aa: CASSPTSGRGADTQYF
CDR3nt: TGTGCCAGCAGCCCCACTAGCGGGAGGGGCGCAGATACGCAGTATTTT

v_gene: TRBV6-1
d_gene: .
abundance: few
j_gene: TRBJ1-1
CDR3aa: CASSQDSQGLGTEAFF
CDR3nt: TGTGCCAGCAGTCAAGATTCACAAGGGTTGGGCACTGAAGCTTTCTTT

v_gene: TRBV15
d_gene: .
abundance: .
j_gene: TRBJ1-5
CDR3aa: CATSSGVLNQPQHF
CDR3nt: TGTGCCACCAGCTCAGGGGTGTTGAATCAGCCCCAGCATTTT

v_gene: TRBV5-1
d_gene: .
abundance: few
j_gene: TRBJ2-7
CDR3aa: CASSLEGGEQYF
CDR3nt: TGCGCCAGCAGCTTGGAAGGCGGCGAGCAGTACTTC

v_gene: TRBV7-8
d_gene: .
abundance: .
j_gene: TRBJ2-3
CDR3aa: CASSFSREERTDTQYF
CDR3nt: TGTGCCAGCAGCTTTTCCAGGGAGGAGCGCACAGATACGCAGTATTTT

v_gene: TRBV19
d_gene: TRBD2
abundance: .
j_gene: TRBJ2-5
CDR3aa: CASSKAGVETQYF
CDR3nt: TGTGCCAGTAGTAAGGCGGGGGTAGAGACCCAGTACTTC

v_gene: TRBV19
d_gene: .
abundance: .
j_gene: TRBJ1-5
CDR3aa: CASSQRRSFQPQHF
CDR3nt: TGTGCCAGTAGCCAACGTCGTAGTTTTCAGCCCCAGCATTTT

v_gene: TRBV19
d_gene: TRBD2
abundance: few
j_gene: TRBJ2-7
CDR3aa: CASSIDPSGSSYEQYF
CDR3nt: TGTGCCAGTAGTATAGATCCTAGCGGGAGCTCCTACGAGCAGTACTTC

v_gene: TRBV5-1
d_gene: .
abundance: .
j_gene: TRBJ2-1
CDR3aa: CASGPTGFNEQFF
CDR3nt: TGCGCCAGCGGCCCAACAGGGTTCAATGAGCAGTTCTTC

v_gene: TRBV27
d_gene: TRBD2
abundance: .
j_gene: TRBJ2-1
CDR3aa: CASSVGLAVHEQFF
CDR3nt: TGTGCCAGCAGTGTGGGACTAGCGGTCCATGAGCAGTTCTTC

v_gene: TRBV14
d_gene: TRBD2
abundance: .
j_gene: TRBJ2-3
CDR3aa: CASSPPRLAGWTDTQYF
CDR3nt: TGTGCCAGCAGCCCCCCGAGACTAGCGGGTTGGACAGATACGCAGTATTTT

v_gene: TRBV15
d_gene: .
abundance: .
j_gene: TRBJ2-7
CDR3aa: CATSRSSHEQYF
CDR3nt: TGTGCCACCAGCAGGTCTTCCCACGAGCAGTACTTC

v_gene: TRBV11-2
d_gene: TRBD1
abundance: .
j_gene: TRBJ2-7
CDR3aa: CASRPRGSYEQYF
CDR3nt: TGTGCCAGCAGACCCAGGGGGTCCTACGAGCAGTACTTC

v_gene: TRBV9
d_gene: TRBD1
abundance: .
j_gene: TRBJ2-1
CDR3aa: CASSVVTGVYNEQFF
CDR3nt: TGTGCCAGCAGCGTAGTGACAGGGGTCTACAATGAGCAGTTCTTC

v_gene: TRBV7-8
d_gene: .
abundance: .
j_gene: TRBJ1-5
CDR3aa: CASSLFPGENQPQHF
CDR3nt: TGTGCCAGCAGCTTATTTCCGGGGGAAAATCAGCCCCAGCATTTT

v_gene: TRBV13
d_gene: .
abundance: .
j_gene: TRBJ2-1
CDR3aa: CASSFAPSNEQFF
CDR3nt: TGTGCCAGCAGCTTTGCCCCGTCCAATGAGCAGTTCTTC

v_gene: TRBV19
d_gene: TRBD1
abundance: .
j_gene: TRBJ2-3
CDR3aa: CASTRQGTGTDTQYF
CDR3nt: TGTGCCAGCACCAGACAGGGTACGGGCACAGATACGCAGTATTTT

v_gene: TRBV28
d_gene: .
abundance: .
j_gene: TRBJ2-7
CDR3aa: CASSLLTGLPYEQYF
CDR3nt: TGTGCCAGCAGCTTGCTGACAGGTCTTCCCTACGAGCAGTACTTC

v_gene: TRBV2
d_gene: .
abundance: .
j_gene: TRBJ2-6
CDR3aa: CASRDAPAGEVNVLTF
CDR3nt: TGTGCCAGCAGAGACGCCCCGGCAGGGGAGGTCAACGTCCTGACTTTC

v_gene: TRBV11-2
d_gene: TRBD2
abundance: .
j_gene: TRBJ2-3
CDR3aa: CASSSGVVGRADTQYF
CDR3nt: TGTGCCAGCAGCTCGGGCGTAGTCGGGAGGGCAGATACGCAGTATTTT

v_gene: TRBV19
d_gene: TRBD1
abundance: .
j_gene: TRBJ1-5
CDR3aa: CASSIARTGGFQPQHF
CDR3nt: TGTGCCAGTAGTATAGCAAGGACAGGGGGCTTTCAGCCCCAGCATTTT

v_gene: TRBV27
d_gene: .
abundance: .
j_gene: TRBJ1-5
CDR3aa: CASSFESNQPQHF
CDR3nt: TGTGCCAGCAGTTTTGAGAGCAATCAGCCCCAGCATTTT

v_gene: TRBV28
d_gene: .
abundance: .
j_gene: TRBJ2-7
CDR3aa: CASSDSSTYEQYF
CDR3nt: TGTGCCAGCTCCGACAGCAGTACCTACGAGCAGTACTTC

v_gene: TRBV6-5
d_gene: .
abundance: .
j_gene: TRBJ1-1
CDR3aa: CASSYRFGQAVEAFF
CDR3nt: TGTGCCAGCAGTTACCGGTTCGGGCAGGCAGTTGAAGCTTTCTTT

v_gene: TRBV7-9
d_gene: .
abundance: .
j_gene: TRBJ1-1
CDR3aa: CASSLEGAGVSENTEAFF
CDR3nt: TGTGCCAGCAGCTTAGAAGGGGCCGGGGTGTCGGAGAACACTGAAGCTTTCTTT

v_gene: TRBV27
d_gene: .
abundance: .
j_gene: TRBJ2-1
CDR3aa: CASSSSSGEVNNEQFF
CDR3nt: TGTGCCAGCAGTTCCTCGTCTGGGGAGGTCAACAATGAGCAGTTCTTC

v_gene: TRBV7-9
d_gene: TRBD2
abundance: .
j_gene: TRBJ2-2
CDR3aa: CASSLTSGMVGELFF
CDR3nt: TGTGCCAGCAGCTTAACTAGCGGGATGGTCGGGGAGCTGTTTTTT

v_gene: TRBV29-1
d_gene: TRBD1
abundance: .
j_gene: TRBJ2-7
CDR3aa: CSVSGQGLLEQYF
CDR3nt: TGCAGCGTGTCGGGACAGGGGCTACTCGAGCAGTACTTC

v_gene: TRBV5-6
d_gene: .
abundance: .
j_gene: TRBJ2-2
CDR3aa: CASSSWLAITGELFF
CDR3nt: TGTGCCAGCAGCTCGTGGTTAGCTATCACCGGGGAGCTGTTTTTT

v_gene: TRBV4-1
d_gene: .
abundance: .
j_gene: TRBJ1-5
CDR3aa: CASSPRKGPQPQHF
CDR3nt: TGCGCCAGCAGCCCCCGGAAGGGGCCTCAGCCCCAGCATTTT

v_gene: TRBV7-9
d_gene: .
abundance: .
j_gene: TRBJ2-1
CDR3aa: CASRARASYNEQFF
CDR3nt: TGTGCCAGCAGAGCCAGGGCCTCCTACAATGAGCAGTTCTTC

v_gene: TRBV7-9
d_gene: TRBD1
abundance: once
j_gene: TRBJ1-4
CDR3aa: CASSVGQRNEKLFF
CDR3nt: TGTGCCAGCTCGGTGGGACAGAGGAATGAAAAACTGTTTTTT

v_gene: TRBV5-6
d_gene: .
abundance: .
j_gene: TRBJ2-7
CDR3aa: CASSLRDQIYEQYF
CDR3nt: TGTGCCAGCAGCCTCCGGGACCAAATCTACGAGCAGTACTTC

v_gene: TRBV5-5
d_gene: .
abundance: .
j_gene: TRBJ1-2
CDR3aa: CASSQVGGNYGYTF
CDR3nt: TGTGCCAGCAGCCAAGTAGGGGGGAACTATGGCTACACCTTC

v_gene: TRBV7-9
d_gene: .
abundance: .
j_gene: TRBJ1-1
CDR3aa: CASQYTEAFF
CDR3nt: TGTGCCAGCCAATACACTGAAGCTTTCTTT

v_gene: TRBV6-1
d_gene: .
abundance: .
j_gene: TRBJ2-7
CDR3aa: CASSVWGALYEQYF
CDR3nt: TGTGCCAGCAGTGTCTGGGGGGCTCTGTACGAGCAGTACTTC

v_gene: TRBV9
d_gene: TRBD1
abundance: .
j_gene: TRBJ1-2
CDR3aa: CASSRGDSNYGYTF
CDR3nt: TGTGCCAGCAGCCGAGGGGACAGCAACTATGGCTACACCTTC

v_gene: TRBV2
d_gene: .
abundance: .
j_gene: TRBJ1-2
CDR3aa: CASSAVGGLGYGYTF
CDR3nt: TGTGCCAGCAGTGCCGTCGGCGGGTTAGGCTATGGCTACACCTTC

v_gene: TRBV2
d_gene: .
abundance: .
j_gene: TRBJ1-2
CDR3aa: CASSETTDLLNYGYTF
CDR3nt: TGTGCCAGCAGTGAAACGACGGACCTCCTTAACTATGGCTACACCTTC

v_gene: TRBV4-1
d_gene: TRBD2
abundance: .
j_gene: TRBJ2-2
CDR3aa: CASSQLTSGASGELFF
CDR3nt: TGCGCCAGCAGCCAACTGACTAGCGGCGCCTCCGGGGAGCTGTTTTTT

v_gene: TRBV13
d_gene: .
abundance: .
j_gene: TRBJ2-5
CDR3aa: CASSLGRVGAQYF
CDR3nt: TGTGCCAGCAGCTTAGGGCGGGTGGGGGCCCAGTACTTC

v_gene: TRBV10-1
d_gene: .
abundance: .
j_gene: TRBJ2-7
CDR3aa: CASSTSTGPPYEQYF
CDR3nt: TGCGCCAGCAGTACCTCTACGGGGCCGCCCTACGAGCAGTACTTC

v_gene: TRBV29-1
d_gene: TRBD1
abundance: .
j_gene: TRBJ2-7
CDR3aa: CSVAGGSDEQYF
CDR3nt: TGCAGCGTTGCAGGGGGCAGTGACGAGCAGTACTTC

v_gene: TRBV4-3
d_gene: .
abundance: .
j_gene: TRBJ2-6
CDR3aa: CASSLRHLQQVRPMGGANVLTF
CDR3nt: TGCGCCAGCAGCCTACGCCACCTTCAACAGGTCCGACCGATGGGGGGGGCCAACGTCCTGACTTTC

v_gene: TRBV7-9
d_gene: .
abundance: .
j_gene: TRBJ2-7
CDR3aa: CARQRNPYEQYF
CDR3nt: TGTGCCAGGCAGCGGAACCCCTACGAGCAGTACTTC

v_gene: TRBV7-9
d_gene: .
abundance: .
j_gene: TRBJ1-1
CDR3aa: CASSLGSRVSTEAFF
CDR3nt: TGTGCCAGCAGCTTAGGGTCCAGGGTGTCAACTGAAGCTTTCTTT

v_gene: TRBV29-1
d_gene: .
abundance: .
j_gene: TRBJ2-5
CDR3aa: CSVEDPSRGPRDRGDETQYF
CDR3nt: TGCAGCGTTGAAGATCCCTCTCGAGGCCCAAGAGACCGGGGAGACGAGACCCAGTACTTC

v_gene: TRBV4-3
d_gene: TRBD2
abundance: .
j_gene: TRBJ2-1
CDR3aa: CASSHKAGVMNEQFF
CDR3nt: TGCGCCAGCAGCCACAAAGCGGGAGTTATGAATGAGCAGTTCTTC

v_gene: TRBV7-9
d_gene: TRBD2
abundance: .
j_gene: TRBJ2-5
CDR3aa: CASSLVAGAVETQYF
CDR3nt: TGTGCCAGCAGCTTAGTTGCGGGAGCTGTTGAGACCCAGTACTTC